This TCR beta chain is from a study of Graves' ophthalmopathy and Graves' hyperthyroidism. Amplifying from RNA transcripts, the study obtained TCR beta CDR3 regions. The first round was an RT-PCR with HTBI primers, and the second round was a multiplex PCR. MiXCR was run by TCRdb on the multiplex PCR reads, yielding one entry per CDR3 protein. The table includes 400,000 to 450,000 distinct CDR3 sequences, more than 20% detected once. The V and J ends lost 6 bases and 3 bases respectively, with 15 bases between them. Germline CDR1 reads MNHNS; CDR2 reads SASEGT. CDR3 length: 16 amino acids. This clonotype was observed many times.

The clonotype was recovered from a woman under 30 with stable Graves' hyperthyroidism. This sequence joins TRBV6-1 and TRBJ2-6; TRBD1 might be the D (5 bases). Sequences were obtained from peripheral blood. CDR3 sequence: CASRALGHGGANVLTF. CDR3 coding DNA: TGTGCCAGCAGGGCCCTCGGACACGGTGGGGCCAACGTCCTGACTTTC.